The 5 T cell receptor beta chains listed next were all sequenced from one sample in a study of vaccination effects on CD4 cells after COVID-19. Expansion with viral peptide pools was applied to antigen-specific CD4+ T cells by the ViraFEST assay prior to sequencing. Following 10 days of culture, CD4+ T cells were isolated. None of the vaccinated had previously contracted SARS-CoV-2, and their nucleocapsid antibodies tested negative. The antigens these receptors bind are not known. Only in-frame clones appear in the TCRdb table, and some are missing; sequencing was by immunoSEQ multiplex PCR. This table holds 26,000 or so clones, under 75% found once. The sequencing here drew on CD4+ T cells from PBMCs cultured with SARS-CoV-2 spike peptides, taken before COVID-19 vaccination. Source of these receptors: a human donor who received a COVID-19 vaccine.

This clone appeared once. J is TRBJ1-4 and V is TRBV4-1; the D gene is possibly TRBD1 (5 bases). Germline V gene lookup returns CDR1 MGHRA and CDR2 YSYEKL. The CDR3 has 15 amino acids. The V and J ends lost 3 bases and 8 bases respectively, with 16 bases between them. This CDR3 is CASSHEGAEGEKLFF. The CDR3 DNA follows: TGCGCCAGCAGCCACGAAGGGGCAGAAGGGGAAAAACTGTTTTTT.

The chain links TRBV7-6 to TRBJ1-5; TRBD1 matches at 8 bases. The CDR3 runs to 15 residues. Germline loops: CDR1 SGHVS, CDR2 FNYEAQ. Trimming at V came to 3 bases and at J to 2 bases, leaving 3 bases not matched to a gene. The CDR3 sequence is CASSLTGVGNQPQHF. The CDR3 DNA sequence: TGTGCCAGCAGCTTGACAGGGGTCGGCAATCAGCCCCAGCATTTT.

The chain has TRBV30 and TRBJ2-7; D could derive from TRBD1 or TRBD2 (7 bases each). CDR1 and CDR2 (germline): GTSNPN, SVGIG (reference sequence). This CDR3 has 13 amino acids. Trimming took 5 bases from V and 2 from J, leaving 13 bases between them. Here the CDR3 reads CAWAGRGPYEQYF. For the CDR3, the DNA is TGTGCCTGGGCGGGGAGGGGGCCCTACGAGCAGTACTTC.

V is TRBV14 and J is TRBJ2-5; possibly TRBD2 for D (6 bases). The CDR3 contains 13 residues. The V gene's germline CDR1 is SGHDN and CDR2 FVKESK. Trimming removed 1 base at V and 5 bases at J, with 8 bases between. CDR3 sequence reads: CASSQGAGETQYF. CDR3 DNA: TGTGCCAGCAGCCAAGGGGCGGGGGAGACCCAGTACTTC.

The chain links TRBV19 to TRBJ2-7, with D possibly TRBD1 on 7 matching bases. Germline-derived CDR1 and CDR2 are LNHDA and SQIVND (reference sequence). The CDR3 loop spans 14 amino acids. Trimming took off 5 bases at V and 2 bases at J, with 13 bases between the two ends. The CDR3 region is CASSPEGQTYEQYF. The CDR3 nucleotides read TGTGCCAGTAGTCCGGAGGGACAGACCTACGAGCAGTACTTC.